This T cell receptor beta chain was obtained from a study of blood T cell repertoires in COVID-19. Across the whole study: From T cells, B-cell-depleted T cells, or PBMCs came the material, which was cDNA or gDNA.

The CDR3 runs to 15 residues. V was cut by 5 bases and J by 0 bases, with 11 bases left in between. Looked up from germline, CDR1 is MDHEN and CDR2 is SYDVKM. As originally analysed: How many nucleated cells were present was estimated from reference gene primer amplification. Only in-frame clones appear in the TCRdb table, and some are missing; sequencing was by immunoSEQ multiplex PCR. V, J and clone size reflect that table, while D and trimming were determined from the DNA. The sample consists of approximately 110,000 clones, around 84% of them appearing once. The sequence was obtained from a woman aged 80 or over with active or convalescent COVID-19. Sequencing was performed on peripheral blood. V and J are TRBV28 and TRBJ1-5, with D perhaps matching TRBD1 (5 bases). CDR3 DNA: TGTGCCAGCAGTCTCCAGGGTTATAGCAATCAGCCCCAGCATTTT. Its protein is CASSLQGYSNQPQHF.